The sequence of this T cell receptor beta chain was determined in a study of blood T cell repertoires in COVID-19. Study as a whole: Researchers got acute and convalescent COVID-19 samples from the United States, Italy and Spain. The cDNA or gDNA used as material had been derived from T cells, B-cell-depleted T cells, or PBMCs.

The assay was immunoSEQ multiplex PCR, and TCRdb's table has in-frame clones only and misses some. This table holds 100,000 to 150,000 clones, about 85% found once. Looked up from germline, CDR1 is SGHVS and CDR2 is FNYEAQ. The trim removed 4 bases at V and 7 bases at J, leaving 4 bases unmatched. CDR3 size: 13 residues. V is TRBV7-6 and J is TRBJ1-5; 7 bases line up with TRBD1. Sequencing was done on a sample of peripheral blood. The TCR sequence derives from a woman aged 80 or over with COVID-19, enrolled during active disease. CDR3 amino acids: CASSSGGRQPQHF. The CDR3 DNA sequence: TGTGCCAGCAGCTCAGGGGGGCGGCAGCCCCAGCATTTT.